The rows below give T cell receptor beta chains drawn from one sample of a study of blood T cells in healthy people across ages. From the 5' RACE reads, TCRdb called clonotypes with MiXCR, one entry per CDR3 protein. The table shows approximately 800,000 distinct CDR3 sequences, with roughly three fifths occurring only once. The specimen sequenced was blood. The receptors derive from a man between 40 and 49 years old in good health. The CDR3 runs from the conserved cysteine through the conserved F or W.

J gene,V gene,CDR3 protein
TRBJ2-5,TRBV5-1,CASSLFGPYEETQYF
TRBJ1-2,TRBV9,CASSLGAGTLTNYGYTF
.,TRBV29-1,CSVVREGSYNEQYF
TRBJ2-5,TRBV6-6,CASRRQQETQYF
TRBJ1-5,TRBV28,CASSFGARDYSNQPQHF
TRBJ2-6,TRBV5-6,CASSILDNSGANVLTF
TRBJ2-3,TRBV20-1,CSARDHSGGPPDTQYF
TRBJ2-5,TRBV15,CATSRVSAGQETQYF
TRBJ2-7,TRBV4-3,CASSQDRTSGRYEQYF
TRBJ2-1,TRBV5-1,CASSLEQGREQFF
TRBJ2-3,TRBV20-1,CSARDPLAGNTDTQYF
TRBJ1-5,TRBV20-1,CSAPGQGLNQPQHF
TRBJ2-5,TRBV24-1,CATSTAQEAQYF
TRBJ2-3,TRBV7-2,CASSPTGARTDTQYF
.,TRBV27,CASSLPLAGGSYNEQYF
TRBJ1-4,TRBV24-1,CATSGTGGAWTGEKLFF
TRBJ1-2,TRBV5-1,CASSLATTGAGYTF
.,TRBV9,CASSPRLAGGQYNEQYF
TRBJ2-1,TRBV4-1,CASSQVSTFRGRPYNEQFF
TRBJ2-5,TRBV4-2,CASSQEGQDSPRAQYF
TRBJ2-3,TRBV24-1,CATSDPGTERTDTQYF
TRBJ2-5,TRBV5-1,CASSLGGDTQGKQETQYF
TRBJ1-2,TRBV4-3,CASSRGRLLTYNGNGYTF
TRBJ2-7,TRBV18,CASSPGGRGQYEQYF
.,TRBV6-6,CASSSLDEQYF
TRBJ1-4,TRBV21-1,CASSKEVGPPRKINEKLFF
TRBJ2-5,TRBV12-5,CASGAGGEETQYF
TRBJ2-7,TRBV6-5,CASRPSGTLGYEQYF
TRBJ2-7,TRBV7-9,CASSQRDGPGSFYEQYF
TRBJ1-2,TRBV7-9,CASSLARSDGYTF
TRBJ1-2,TRBV7-3,CASSPSAGSYGYTF
TRBJ2-5,TRBV20-1,CSARAGAPQETQYF
TRBJ2-3,TRBV27,CASSQWGGTDTQYF
TRBJ2-3,TRBV12-3/TRBV12-4,CASSLAGHLTDTQYF
TRBJ2-3,TRBV24-1,CATSERDRPISTDTQYF